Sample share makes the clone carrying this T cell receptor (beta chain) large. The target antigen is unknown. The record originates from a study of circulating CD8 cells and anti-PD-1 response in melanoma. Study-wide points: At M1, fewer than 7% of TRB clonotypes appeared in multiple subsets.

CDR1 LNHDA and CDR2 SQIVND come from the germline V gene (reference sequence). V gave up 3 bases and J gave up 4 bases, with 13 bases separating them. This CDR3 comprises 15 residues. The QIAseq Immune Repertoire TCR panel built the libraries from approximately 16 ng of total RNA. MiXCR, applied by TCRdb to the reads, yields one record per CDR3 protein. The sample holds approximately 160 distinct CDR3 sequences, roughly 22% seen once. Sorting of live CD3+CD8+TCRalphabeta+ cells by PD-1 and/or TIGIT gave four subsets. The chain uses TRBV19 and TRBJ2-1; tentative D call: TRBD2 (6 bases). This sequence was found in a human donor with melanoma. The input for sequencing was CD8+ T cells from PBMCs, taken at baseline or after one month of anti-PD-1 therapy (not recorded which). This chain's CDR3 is CASSISVAEYNEQFF. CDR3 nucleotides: TGTGCCAGTAGTATCTCGGTAGCGGAGTACAATGAGCAGTTCTTC.